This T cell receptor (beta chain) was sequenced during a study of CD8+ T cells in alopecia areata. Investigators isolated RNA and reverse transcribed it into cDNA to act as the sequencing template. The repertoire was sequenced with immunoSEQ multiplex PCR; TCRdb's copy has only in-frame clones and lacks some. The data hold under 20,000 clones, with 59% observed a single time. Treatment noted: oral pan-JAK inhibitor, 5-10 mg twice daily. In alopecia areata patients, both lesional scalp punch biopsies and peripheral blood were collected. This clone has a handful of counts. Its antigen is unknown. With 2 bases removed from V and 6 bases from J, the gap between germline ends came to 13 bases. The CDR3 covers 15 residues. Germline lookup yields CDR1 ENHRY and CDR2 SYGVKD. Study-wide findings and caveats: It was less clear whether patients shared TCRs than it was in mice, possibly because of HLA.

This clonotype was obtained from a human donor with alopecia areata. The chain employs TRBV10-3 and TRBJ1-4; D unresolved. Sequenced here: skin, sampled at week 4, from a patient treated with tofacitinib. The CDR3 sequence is CAISEREAGDEKLFF. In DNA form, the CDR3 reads TGTGCCATCAGTGAGCGCGAGGCCGGGGATGAAAAACTGTTTTTT.